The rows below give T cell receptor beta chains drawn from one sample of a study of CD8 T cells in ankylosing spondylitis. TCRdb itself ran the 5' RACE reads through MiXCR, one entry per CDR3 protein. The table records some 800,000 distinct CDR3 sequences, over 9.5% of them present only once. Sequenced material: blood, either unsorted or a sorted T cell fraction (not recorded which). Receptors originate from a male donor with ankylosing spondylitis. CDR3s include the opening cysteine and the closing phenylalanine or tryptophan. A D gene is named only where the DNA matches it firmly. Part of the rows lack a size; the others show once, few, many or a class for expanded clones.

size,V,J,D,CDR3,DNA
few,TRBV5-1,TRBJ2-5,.,CASSLGVLETQYF,TGCGCCAGCAGCTTGGGTGTACTAGAGACCCAGTACTTC
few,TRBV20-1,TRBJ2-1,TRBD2,CSAPGLAGEIRLF,TGCAGTGCGCCGGGACTAGCGGGAGAAATTAGGTTGTTC
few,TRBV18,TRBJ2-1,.,CASSPATTHEQFF,TGTGCCAGCTCACCAGCGACAACCCATGAGCAGTTCTTC
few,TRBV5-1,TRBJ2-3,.,CASSITSNADTQYF,TGCGCCAGCAGCATCACTAGCAACGCAGATACGCAGTATTTT
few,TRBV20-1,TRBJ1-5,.,CSARDRRSGSGPQHF,TGCAGTGCCCGAGACCGTAGGAGCGGCTCAGGGCCCCAGCATTTT
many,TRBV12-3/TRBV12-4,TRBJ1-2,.,CASSTRRGGYGYTF,TGTGCCAGCAGTACGCGACGGGGTGGTTATGGCTACACCTTC
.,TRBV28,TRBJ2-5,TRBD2,CASSSLPSGSLNGETQYF,TGTGCCAGCAGTTCACTACCTAGCGGGAGCTTAAATGGAGAGACCCAGTACTTC
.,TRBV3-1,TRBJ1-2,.,CASSQTGPLYGYTF,TGTGCCAGCAGCCAAACGGGACCGCTATATGGCTACACCTTC
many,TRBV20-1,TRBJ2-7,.,CSAREDVSYEQYF,TGCAGTGCTAGGGAGGACGTCTCCTACGAGCAGTACTTC
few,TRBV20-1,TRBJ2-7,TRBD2,CSATRGVLYEQYF,TGCAGTGCTACACGGGGGGTACTTTACGAGCAGTACTTC
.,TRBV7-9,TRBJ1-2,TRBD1,CASSAYLVGQGGLKNGYTF,TGTGCCAGCAGCGCCTATTTAGTGGGACAGGGGGGACTCAAGAATGGCTACACCTTC
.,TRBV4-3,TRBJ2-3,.,CASSQDARVTDTQYF,TGCGCCAGCAGCCAAGATGCCAGGGTAACAGATACGCAGTATTTT
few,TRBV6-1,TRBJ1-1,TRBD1,CASSLNGQGYTEAFF,TGTGCCAGCAGCCTAAACGGACAGGGGTACACTGAAGCTTTCTTT
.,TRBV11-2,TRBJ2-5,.,CASSLSWGQGETQYF,TGTGCCAGCAGCTTGAGTTGGGGGCAGGGAGAGACCCAGTACTTC
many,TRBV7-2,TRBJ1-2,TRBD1,CASSTGTGAYTF,TGTGCCAGCAGCACCGGGACAGGGGCCTACACCTTC
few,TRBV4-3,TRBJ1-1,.,CASSQGKGDMNTEAFF,TGCGCCAGCAGCCAAGGAAAGGGAGACATGAACACTGAAGCTTTCTTT
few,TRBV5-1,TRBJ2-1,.,CASRQGTLGTDEQFF,TGCGCCAGCCGCCAGGGGACGTTGGGAACGGATGAGCAGTTCTTC
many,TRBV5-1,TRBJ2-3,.,CASSLEDTQYF,TGCGCCAGCAGCTTGGAAGATACGCAGTATTTT
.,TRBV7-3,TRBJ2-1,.,CASSLTFSSVVHEQFF,TGTGCCAGCAGCTTAACGTTCAGTTCGGTAGTCCATGAGCAGTTCTTC
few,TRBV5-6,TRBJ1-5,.,CASSLGTTNQPQHF,TGTGCCAGCAGCTTGGGGACTACTAATCAGCCCCAGCATTTT
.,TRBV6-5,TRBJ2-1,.,CASSYWRDNNEQFF,TGTGCCAGCAGTTACTGGCGGGATAACAATGAGCAGTTCTTC
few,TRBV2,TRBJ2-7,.,CASRARTGLNSEQYF,TGTGCCAGCAGAGCCCGGACGGGTTTGAACAGCGAGCAGTACTTC
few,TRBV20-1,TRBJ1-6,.,CSARGRDDSPLHF,TGCAGTGCTAGGGGCCGCGACGATTCACCCCTCCACTTT
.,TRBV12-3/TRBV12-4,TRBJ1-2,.,CASSSQGIPKGYTF,TGTGCCAGCAGTTCTCAGGGGATTCCGAAAGGCTACACCTTC
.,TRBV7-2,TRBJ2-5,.,CASSLRPGWETQYF,TGTGCCAGCAGCTTAAGGCCCGGGTGGGAGACCCAGTACTTC
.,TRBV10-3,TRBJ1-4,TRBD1,CAISEGQDYEKLFF,TGTGCCATCAGTGAGGGACAGGACTATGAAAAACTGTTTTTT
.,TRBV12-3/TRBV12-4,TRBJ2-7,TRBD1,CASSLHGTGTYEQYF,TGTGCCAGCAGTTTACACGGGACAGGGACCTACGAGCAGTACTTC
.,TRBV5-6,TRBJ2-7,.,CASSGDRFSYEQYF,TGTGCCAGCTCCGGGGACCGATTCTCCTACGAGCAGTACTTC
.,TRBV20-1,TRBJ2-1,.,CSARESSRFNEQFF,TGCAGTGCTAGAGAGAGTAGCAGGTTCAATGAGCAGTTCTTC
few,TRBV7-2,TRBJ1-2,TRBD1,CASSLRGPGYTF,TGTGCCAGCAGCTTAAGGGGGCCTGGCTACACCTTC
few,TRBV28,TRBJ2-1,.,CASRTLASVGNEQFF,TGTGCCAGCAGAACCCTAGCGTCAGTAGGCAATGAGCAGTTCTTC
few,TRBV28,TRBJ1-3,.,CASINKGGSSGNTIYF,TGTGCCAGCATTAACAAAGGGGGGAGCTCTGGAAACACCATATATTTT
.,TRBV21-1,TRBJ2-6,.,CASSGRDPSGANVLTF,TGTGCCAGCAGCGGAAGGGATCCCTCTGGGGCCAACGTCCTGACTTTC
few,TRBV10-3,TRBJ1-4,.,CATGRTGQLGEKLFF,TGTGCCACCGGGAGAACAGGGCAACTCGGTGAAAAACTGTTTTTT
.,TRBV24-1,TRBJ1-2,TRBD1,CATSDARGLHGYTF,TGTGCCACCAGTGATGCCAGGGGGCTACATGGCTACACCTTC
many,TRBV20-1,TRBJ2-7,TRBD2,CSARKREYPYEQYF,TGCAGTGCTAGGAAGCGGGAGTATCCCTACGAGCAGTACTTC
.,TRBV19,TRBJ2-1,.,CASSIGGYNEQFF,TGTGCCAGTAGTATTGGCGGGTACAATGAGCAGTTCTTC